The 10 T cell receptor beta chains reported below all come from one sample, sequenced in a study of T cells in localized non-small cell lung cancer. Data came from immunoSEQ multiplex PCR; TCRdb stores just in-frame clones and leaves some out. The sample has around 70,000 clones, roughly 84% seen once. Specimen: peripheral blood, collected before any cancer treatment. All receptors derive from a female donor aged 60 or older with stage I lung adenocarcinoma.

The chain recombines TRBV7-3 with TRBJ2-6; 7 positions agree with TRBD1. The CDR3 covers 16 residues. V trimming: 2 bases; J trimming: 0 bases; junction bases outside the gene matches: 1. Germline CDR1 and CDR2: SGHTA and FQGTGA. CDR3 nucleotides: TGTGCCAGCAGCTTAGCAGGGGGCTCTGGGGCCAACGTCCTGACTTTC. Protein: CASSLAGGSGANVLTF.

This clone has a handful of counts. This chain connects TRBV27 to TRBJ2-3; D gene ambiguous. V was cut by 8 bases and J by 7 bases, with 10 bases left in between. CDR1 is MNHEY and CDR2 is SMNVEV in the germline V gene (reference sequence). The CDR3 is 11 amino acids. CDR3 protein: CASGSWYTQYF. The CDR3 region has the DNA TGTGCCAGCGGATCTTGGTATACGCAGTATTTT.

This rearrangement joins TRBV18 to TRBJ2-1, with 7 bases fitting TRBD2. Looked up from germline, CDR1 is KGHSH and CDR2 is LQKENI. The V segment lost 1 base and the J segment 1 base; nucleotides outside the gene matches: 4. The CDR3 consists of 16 residues. The CDR3 sequence: CASSPRNGRSYNEQFF. The DNA of the CDR3 is TGTGCCAGCTCACCACGAAACGGGAGGTCCTACAATGAGCAGTTCTTC.

This clone appeared a single time. The chain carries TRBV5-6 and TRBJ1-2; no clear D. The CDR3 consists of 14 residues. Looked up from germline, CDR1 is SGHDT and CDR2 is YYEEEE. The V end was cut by 0 bases, the J end by 1 base, with 7 bases between. CDR3 sequence (DNA): TGTGCCAGCAGCTTGGGGGCAATTAACTATGGCTACACCTTC. This gives the protein CASSLGAINYGYTF.

The J gene is TRBJ1-1, the V gene TRBV5-5; weak D call: TRBD1 (5 bases). From germline, CDR1 is SGHKS and CDR2 YYEKEE (reference sequence). This CDR3 spans 12 amino acids. Trimming removed 4 bases at V and 8 bases at J, with 12 bases between. Written as DNA, the CDR3 is TGTGCCAGCAGCGTCGGGACCCCCGAAGCTTTCTTT. It translates to CASSVGTPEAFF.

This clone has only one observation. The chain has TRBV19 and TRBJ2-5, with D possibly matching TRBD2 (6 bases). The germline V gene has CDR1 LNHDA and CDR2 SQIVND (reference sequence). Trimming took 7 bases from V and 7 from J, leaving 22 bases between them. The CDR3 has 15 residues. Here the CDR3 reads CASTSSLATEGTQYF. The DNA of the CDR3 is TGTGCCAGTACCAGCTCGCTAGCGACCGAGGGGACCCAGTACTTC.

This clone was counted a single time. This chain uses TRBV4-1 with TRBJ1-4; D gene unclear. V dropped 4 bases and J dropped 8 bases, with 11 bases sitting between them. Germline values: CDR1 MGHRA, CDR2 YSYEKL. The CDR3 totals 13 residues. CDR3 region: CASSPGSREKLFF. The CDR3 coding sequence is TGCGCCAGCAGCCCTGGATCGCGGGAAAAACTGTTTTTT.

V gene TRBV5-6 combines with J gene TRBJ2-2, with 8 bases that match TRBD2. The CDR3 spans 16 residues. The germline gives CDR1 SGHDT, CDR2 YYEEEE. V trimming: 2 bases; J trimming: 0 bases; junction bases outside the gene matches: 3. The CDR3 loop reads CASSLVAGSNTGELFF. As DNA, the CDR3 is TGTGCCAGCAGCTTAGTAGCGGGGTCGAACACCGGGGAGCTGTTTTTT.

In this sample, this clone turned up once. V is TRBV5-4 and J is TRBJ2-1, with D perhaps given as TRBD1 or TRBD2 (5 bases each). Trimming took off 5 bases at V and 6 bases at J, with 21 bases between the two ends. Germline CDR1 and CDR2: SGHNT and YYREEE (reference sequence). The CDR3 spans 16 residues. The CDR3 is CASRAALGQGPNEQFF. The CDR3 nucleotides are TGTGCCAGCAGAGCCGCCCTGGGGCAGGGACCCAATGAGCAGTTCTTC. Full variable domain (rest looked up from reference TRBV5-4 and TRBJ2-1): ETGVTQSPTHLIKTRGQQVTLRCSSQSGHNTVSWYQQALGQGPQFIFQYYREEENGRGNFPPRFSGLQFPNYSSELNVNALELDDSALYLCASRAALGQGPNEQFFGPGTRLTVL.

The genes are TRBV11-2 and TRBJ2-3; D is uncertain. Germline-derived CDR1 and CDR2 are SGHAT and FQNNGV. This CDR3 is 12 amino acids long. Trimming took off 3 bases at V and 3 bases at J, with 4 bases between the two ends. The CDR3 DNA follows: TGTGCCAGCAGCTTGGGTACAGATACGCAGTATTTT. Protein: CASSLGTDTQYF.